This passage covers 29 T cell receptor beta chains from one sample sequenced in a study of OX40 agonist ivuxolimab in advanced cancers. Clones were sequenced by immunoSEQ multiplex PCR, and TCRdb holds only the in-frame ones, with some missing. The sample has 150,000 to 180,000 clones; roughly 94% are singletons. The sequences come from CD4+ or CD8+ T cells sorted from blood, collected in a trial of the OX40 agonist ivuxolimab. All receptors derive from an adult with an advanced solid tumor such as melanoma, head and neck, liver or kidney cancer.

The CDR3 DNA reads TGTGCCATCAGTGAGTCGATTTTTGCCCCCCGGAACACTGAAGCTTTCTTT. Its protein is CAISESIFAPRNTEAFF. This sequence joins TRBV10-3 and TRBJ1-1; D ambiguous. The CDR3 has 17 amino acids. Germline values: CDR1 ENHRY, CDR2 SYGVKD. Trimming cost V 0 bases and J 1 base, with 15 bases left between them.

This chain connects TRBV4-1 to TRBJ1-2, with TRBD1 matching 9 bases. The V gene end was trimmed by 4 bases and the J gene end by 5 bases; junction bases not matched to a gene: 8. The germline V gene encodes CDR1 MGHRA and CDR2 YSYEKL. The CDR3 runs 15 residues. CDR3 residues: CASSRSQGAGYGYTF. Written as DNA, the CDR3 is TGCGCCAGCAGCCGCTCACAGGGGGCCGGGTATGGCTACACCTTC.

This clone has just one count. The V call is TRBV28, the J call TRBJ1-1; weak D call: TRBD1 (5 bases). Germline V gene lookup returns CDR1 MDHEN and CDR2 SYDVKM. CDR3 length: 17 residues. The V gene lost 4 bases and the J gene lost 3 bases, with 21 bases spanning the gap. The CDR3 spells CASSSARGRAADTEAFF. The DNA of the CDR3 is TGTGCCAGCAGTTCGGCCCGGGGGAGGGCAGCGGACACTGAAGCTTTCTTT. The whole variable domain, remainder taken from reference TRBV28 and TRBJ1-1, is DVKVTQSSRYLVKRTGEKVFLECVQDMDHENMFWYRQDPGLGLRLIYFSYDVKMKEKGDIPEGYSVSREKKERFSLILESASTNQTSMYLCASSSARGRAADTEAFFGQGTRLTVV.

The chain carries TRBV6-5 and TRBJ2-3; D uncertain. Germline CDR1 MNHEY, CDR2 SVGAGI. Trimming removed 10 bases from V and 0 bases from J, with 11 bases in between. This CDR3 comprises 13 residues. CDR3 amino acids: CATTHPSTDTQYF. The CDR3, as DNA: TGTGCCACCACCCACCCTAGCACAGATACGCAGTATTTT.

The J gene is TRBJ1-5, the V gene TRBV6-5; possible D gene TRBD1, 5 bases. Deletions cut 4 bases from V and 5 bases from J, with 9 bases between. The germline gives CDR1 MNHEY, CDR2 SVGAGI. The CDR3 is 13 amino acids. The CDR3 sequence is CASSFTGDQPQHF. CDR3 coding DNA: TGTGCCAGCAGTTTTACGGGGGATCAGCCCCAGCATTTT.

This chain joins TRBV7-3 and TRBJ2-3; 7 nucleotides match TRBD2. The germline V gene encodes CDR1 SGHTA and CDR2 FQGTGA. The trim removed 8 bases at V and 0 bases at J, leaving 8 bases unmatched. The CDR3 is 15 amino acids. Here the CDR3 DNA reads TGTGCCAGCCCAAATCCGGGGGGAAGCACAGATACGCAGTATTTT. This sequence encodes CASPNPGGSTDTQYF.

For the CDR3, the DNA is TGTGCCACCAGGGGGTACGACACTGAAGCTTTCTTT. This encodes CATRGYDTEAFF. V usage is TRBV25-1 and J usage is TRBJ1-1, with TRBD1 matching over 7 bases. The CDR3 spans 12 residues. Looked up from germline, CDR1 is MGHDK and CDR2 is SYGVNS. Trimming took 10 bases from V and 3 from J; bases not matched to a gene: 5.

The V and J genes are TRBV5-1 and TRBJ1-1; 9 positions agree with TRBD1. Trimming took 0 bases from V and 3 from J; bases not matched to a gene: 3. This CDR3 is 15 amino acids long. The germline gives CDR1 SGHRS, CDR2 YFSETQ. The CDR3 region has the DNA TGCGCCAGCAGCTTGGAAGGGGACAGGGACACTGAAGCTTTCTTT. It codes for CASSLEGDRDTEAFF. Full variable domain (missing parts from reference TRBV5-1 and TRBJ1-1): KAGVTQTPRYLIKTRGQQVTLSCSPISGHRSVSWYQQTPGQGLQFLFEYFSETQRNKGNFPGRFSGRQFSNSRSEMNVSTLELGDSALYLCASSLEGDRDTEAFFGQGTRLTVV.

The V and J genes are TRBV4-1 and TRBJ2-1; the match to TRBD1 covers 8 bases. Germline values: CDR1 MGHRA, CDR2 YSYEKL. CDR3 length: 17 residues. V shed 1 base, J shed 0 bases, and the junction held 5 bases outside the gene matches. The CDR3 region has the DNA TGCGCCAGCAGCCAAGTAGTGACAGGGGCCTCCTACAATGAGCAGTTCTTC. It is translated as CASSQVVTGASYNEQFF.

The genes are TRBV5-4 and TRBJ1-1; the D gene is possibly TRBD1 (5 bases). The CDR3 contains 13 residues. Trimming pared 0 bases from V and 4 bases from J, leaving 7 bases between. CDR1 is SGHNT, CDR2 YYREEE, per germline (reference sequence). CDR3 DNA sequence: TGTGCCAGCAGCTTGGGGGGGGGCACTGAAGCTTTCTTT. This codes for CASSLGGGTEAFF. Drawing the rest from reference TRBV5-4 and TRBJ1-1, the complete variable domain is ETGVTQSPTHLIKTRGQQVTLRCSSQSGHNTVSWYQQALGQGPQFIFQYYREEENGRGNFPPRFSGLQFPNYSSELNVNALELDDSALYLCASSLGGGTEAFFGQGTRLTVV.

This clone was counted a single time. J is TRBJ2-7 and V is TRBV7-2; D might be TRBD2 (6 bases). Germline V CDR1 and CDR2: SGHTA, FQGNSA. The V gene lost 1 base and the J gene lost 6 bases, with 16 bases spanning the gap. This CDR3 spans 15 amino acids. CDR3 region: CASSLDPAGRIEQYF. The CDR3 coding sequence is TGTGCCAGCAGCTTAGATCCTGCAGGGAGGATCGAGCAGTACTTC. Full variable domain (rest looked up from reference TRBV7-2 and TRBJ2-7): GAGVSQSPSNKVTEKGKDVELRCDPISGHTALYWYRQSLGQGLEFLIYFQGNSAPDKSGLPSDRFSAERTGGSVSTLTIQRTQQEDSAVYLCASSLDPAGRIEQYFGPGTRLTVT.

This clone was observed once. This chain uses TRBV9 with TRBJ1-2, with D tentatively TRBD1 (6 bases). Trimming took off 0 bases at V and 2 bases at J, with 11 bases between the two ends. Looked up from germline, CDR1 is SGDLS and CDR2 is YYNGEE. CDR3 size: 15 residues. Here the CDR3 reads CASSVGTVSNYGYTF. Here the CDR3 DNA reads TGTGCCAGCAGCGTAGGGACAGTCTCCAACTATGGCTACACCTTC.

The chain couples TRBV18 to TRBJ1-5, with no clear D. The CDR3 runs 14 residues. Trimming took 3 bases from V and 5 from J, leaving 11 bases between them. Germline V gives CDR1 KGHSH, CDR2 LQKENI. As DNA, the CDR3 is TGTGCCAGCTCACCCCGGGTGGGTGATCAGCCCCAGCATTTT. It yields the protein CASSPRVGDQPQHF.

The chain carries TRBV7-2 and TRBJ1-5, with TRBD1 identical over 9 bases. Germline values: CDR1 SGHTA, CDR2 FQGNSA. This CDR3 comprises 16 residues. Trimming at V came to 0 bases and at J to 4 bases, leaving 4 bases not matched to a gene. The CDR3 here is CASSLAGTGRNQPQHF. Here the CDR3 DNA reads TGTGCCAGCAGCTTAGCGGGGACAGGGAGGAATCAGCCCCAGCATTTT. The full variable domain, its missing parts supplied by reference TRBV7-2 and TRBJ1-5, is GAGVSQSPSNKVTEKGKDVELRCDPISGHTALYWYRQSLGQGLEFLIYFQGNSAPDKSGLPSDRFSAERTGGSVSTLTIQRTQQEDSAVYLCASSLAGTGRNQPQHFGDGTRLSIL.

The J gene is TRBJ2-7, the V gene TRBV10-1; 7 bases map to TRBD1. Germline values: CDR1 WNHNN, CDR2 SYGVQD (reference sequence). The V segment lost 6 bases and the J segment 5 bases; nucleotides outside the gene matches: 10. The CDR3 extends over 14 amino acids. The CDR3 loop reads CASSTRTGFDEQYF. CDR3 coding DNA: TGCGCCAGCAGCACCCGGACAGGTTTCGACGAGCAGTACTTC.

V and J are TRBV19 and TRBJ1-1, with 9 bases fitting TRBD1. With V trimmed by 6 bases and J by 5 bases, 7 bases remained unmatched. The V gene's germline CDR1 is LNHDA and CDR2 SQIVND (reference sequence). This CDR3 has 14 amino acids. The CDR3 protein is CASSPGQGKTEAFF. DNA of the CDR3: TGTGCCAGTAGCCCGGGACAGGGAAAAACTGAAGCTTTCTTT.

The CDR3 DNA reads TGTGCCAGCAGCTTAGGACCTAGCAATCAGCCCCAGCATTTT. Its translation is CASSLGPSNQPQHF. This rearrangement joins TRBV7-6 to TRBJ1-5, with D hard to call. The germline gives CDR1 SGHVS, CDR2 FNYEAQ. The CDR3 is 14 amino acids. The germline V and J ends were trimmed by 1 base and 0 bases, with 4 bases remaining between them.

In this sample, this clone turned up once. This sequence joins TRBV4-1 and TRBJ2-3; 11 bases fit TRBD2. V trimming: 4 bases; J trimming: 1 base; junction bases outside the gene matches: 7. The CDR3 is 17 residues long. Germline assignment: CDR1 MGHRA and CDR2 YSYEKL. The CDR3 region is CASSPGLAGLRTDTQYF. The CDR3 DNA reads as TGCGCCAGCAGCCCAGGACTAGCGGGCCTCCGCACAGATACGCAGTATTTT.

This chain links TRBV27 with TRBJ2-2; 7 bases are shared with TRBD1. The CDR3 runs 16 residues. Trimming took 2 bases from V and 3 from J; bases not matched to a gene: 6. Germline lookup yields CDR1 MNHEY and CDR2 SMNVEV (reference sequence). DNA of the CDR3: TGTGCCAGCAGTTTAGAGACAGGGACGGACACCGGGGAGCTGTTTTTT. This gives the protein CASSLETGTDTGELFF.

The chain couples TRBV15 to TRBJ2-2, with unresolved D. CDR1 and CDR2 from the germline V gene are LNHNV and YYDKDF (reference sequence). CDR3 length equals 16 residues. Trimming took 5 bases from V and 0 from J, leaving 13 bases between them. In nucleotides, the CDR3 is TGTGCCACCAGCTTTTCTCTTAATCCGAACACCGGGGAGCTGTTTTTT. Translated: CATSFSLNPNTGELFF.

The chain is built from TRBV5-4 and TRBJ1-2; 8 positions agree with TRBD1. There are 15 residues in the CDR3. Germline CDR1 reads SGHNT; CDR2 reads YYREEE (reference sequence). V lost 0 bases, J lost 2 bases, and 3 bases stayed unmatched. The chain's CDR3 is CASSLVYRGNYGYTF. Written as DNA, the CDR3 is TGTGCCAGCAGCTTGGTTTACAGGGGGAACTATGGCTACACCTTC.

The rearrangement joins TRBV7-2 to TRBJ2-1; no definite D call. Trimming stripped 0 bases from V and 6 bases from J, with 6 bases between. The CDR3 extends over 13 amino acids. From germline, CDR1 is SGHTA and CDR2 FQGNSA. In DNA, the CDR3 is TGTGCCAGCAGCTTAGCGGGTACCAATGAGCAGTTCTTC. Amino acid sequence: CASSLAGTNEQFF. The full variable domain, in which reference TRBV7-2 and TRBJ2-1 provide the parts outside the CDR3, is GAGVSQSPSNKVTEKGKDVELRCDPISGHTALYWYRQSLGQGLEFLIYFQGNSAPDKSGLPSDRFSAERTGGSVSTLTIQRTQQEDSAVYLCASSLAGTNEQFFGPGTRLTVL.

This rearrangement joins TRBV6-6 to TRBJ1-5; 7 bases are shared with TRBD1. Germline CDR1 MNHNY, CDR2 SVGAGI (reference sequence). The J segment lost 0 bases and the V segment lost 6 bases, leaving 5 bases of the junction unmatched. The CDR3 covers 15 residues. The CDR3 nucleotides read TGTGCCAGCAGCCGGGACAGTTATAGCAATCAGCCCCAGCATTTT. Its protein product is CASSRDSYSNQPQHF.

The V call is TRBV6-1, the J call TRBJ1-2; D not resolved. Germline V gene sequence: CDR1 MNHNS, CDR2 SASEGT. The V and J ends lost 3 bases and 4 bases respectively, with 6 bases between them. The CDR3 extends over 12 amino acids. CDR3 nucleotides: TGTGCCAGCAGTGAGACATTCTATGGCTACACCTTC. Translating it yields CASSETFYGYTF.

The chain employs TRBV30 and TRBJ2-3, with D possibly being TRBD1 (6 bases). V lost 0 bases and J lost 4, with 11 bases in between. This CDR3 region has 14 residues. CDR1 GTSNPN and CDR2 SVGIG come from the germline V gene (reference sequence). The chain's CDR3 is CAWSVQGGADTQYF. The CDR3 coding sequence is TGTGCCTGGAGTGTACAGGGTGGGGCAGATACGCAGTATTTT.

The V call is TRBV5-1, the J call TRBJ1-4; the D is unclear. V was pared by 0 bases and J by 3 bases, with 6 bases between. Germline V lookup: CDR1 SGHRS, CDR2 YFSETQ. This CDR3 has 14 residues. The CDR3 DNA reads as TGCGCCAGCAGCTTGGCGAGGCCTAATGAAAAACTGTTTTTT. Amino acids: CASSLARPNEKLFF.

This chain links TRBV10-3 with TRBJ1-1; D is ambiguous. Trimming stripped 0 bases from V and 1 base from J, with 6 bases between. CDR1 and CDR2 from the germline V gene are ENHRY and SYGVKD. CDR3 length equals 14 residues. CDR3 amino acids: CAISESGWNTEAFF. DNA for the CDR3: TGTGCCATCAGTGAGTCGGGGTGGAACACTGAAGCTTTCTTT.

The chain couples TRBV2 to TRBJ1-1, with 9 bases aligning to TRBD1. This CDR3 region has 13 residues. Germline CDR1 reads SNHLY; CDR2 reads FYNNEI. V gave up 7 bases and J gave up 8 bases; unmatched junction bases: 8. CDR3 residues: CASTTGGRGEAFF. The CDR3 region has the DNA TGTGCCAGCACCACAGGGGGCCGAGGCGAAGCTTTCTTT.

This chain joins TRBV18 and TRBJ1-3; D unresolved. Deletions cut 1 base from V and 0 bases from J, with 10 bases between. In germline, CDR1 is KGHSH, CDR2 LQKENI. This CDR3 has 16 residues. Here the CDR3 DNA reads TGTGCCAGCTCACCACTAGGTGACTTCTCTGGAAACACCATATATTTT. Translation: CASSPLGDFSGNTIYF. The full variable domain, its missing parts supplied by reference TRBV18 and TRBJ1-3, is NAGVMQNPRHLVRRRGQEARLRCSPMKGHSHVYWYRQLPEEGLKFMVYLQKENIIDESGMPKERFSAEFPKEGPSILRIQQVVRGDSAAYFCASSPLGDFSGNTIYFGEGSWLTVV.